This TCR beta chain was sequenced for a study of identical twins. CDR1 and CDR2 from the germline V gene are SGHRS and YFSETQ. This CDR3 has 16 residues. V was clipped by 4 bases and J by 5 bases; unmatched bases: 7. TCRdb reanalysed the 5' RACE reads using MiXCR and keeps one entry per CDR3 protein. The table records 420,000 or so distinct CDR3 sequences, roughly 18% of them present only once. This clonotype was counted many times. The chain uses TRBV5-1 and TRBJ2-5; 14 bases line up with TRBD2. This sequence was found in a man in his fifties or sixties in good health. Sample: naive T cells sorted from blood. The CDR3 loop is CASSRGLAGVYETQYF. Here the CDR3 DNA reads TGCGCCAGCAGCCGGGGACTAGCGGGAGTTTATGAGACCCAGTACTTC.